The clone carrying this T cell receptor (beta chain) was counted between two and nine times. Antigen specificity is unknown. These data belong to a study of T cell repertoires in cytomegalovirus infection. Whole-study context: Signatures in public TCR beta sequences pointed to both CMV infection and matching HLA type. Study conclusions and caveats: Pooled public TCR beta family frequency picked out CMV carriers with the relevant HLA. The ex vivo response was dominated by HLA-C-restricted CMV-specific TCR beta clonotypes.

In TCRdb, the reads were re-called with MiXCR into one record per CDR3 protein. The sample has 600,000 to 800,000 distinct CDR3 sequences, more than 20% seen once. Germline loops: CDR1 SNHLY, CDR2 FYNNEI. V shed 6 bases and J shed 12 bases, with 9 bases lying between them. The CDR3 is 10 amino acids. This TCR was sampled from a human donor in good health (CMV status not recorded). Some clones in this sample may be carry-over from other donors' samples. V gene TRBV2 combines with J gene TRBJ2-1, with D maybe TRBD2 (6 bases). Input material: CD8+ T cells from PBMCs. CDR3 DNA sequence: TGTGCCAGCAGGGGGGGTGTGCAGTTCTTC. Protein sequence: CASRGGVQFF.